The 13 T cell receptor beta chains listed next were all sequenced from one sample in a study of blood T cell repertoires in COVID-19. Sequencing used immunoSEQ multiplex PCR; TCRdb keeps in-frame clones, though not all of them. The table has some 130,000 clones, approximately 80% seen once. Input material: peripheral blood. These receptors all come from a woman aged 55-75 years with active or convalescent COVID-19.

The chain is built from TRBV5-1 and TRBJ2-3; tentative D call: TRBD2 (5 bases). Germline values: CDR1 SGHRS, CDR2 YFSETQ. V gave up 4 bases and J gave up 6 bases, with 12 bases separating them. CDR3 length equals 13 residues. The CDR3 sequence is CASSRGTLDTQYF. CDR3 coding DNA: TGCGCCAGCAGCCGGGGAACCCTGGATACGCAGTATTTT.

The J gene is TRBJ1-1, the V gene TRBV11-2; D gene uncertain. The CDR3 loop spans 12 amino acids. Germline CDR1 is SGHAT and CDR2 is FQNNGV. With 3 bases removed from V and 4 bases from J, the gap between germline ends came to 6 bases. The CDR3 nucleotides are TGTGCCAGCAGCTTTTTGAGCACTGAAGCTTTCTTT. It specifies CASSFLSTEAFF.

This clone showed up just once. V usage is TRBV7-2 and J usage is TRBJ1-5; unclear D gene. CDR3 length: 14 amino acids. The germline V gene has CDR1 SGHTA and CDR2 FQGNSA. Trimming pared 3 bases from V and 0 bases from J, leaving 6 bases between. The CDR3 sequence is CASSFLISNQPQHF. In nucleotides, the CDR3 is TGTGCCAGCAGCTTCCTAATTAGCAATCAGCCCCAGCATTTT.

This clone has only one observation. J is TRBJ2-1 and V is TRBV5-5; TRBD1 aligns across 9 bases. The junction had 6 bases not matched to a gene; V was cut back by 0 bases and J by 8 bases. The CDR3 sequence is 15 residues long. Per the germline V gene, CDR1 is SGHKS and CDR2 is YYEKEE (reference sequence). The CDR3 sequence is CASSLGQGGMDEQFF. In nucleotides, the CDR3 is TGTGCCAGCAGCTTGGGACAGGGGGGAATGGATGAGCAGTTCTTC.

CDR3 protein: CASSQRATGNTIYF. CDR3 sequence (DNA): TGTGCCAGCAGCCAGCGGGCTACTGGAAACACCATATATTTT. V is TRBV14 and J is TRBJ1-3; D remains unclear. Trimming removed 3 bases from V and 2 bases from J, with 8 bases in between. This CDR3 contains 14 residues. The germline V gene encodes CDR1 SGHDN and CDR2 FVKESK.

CDR3 sequence: CASSQDRVADTQYF. The CDR3 bases are TGTGCCAGCAGCCAAGATCGAGTGGCAGATACGCAGTATTTT. The chain couples TRBV3-1 (or the pseudogene TRBV3-2) to TRBJ2-3; no definite D call. Germline V gene data show CDR1 as LGHDT and CDR2 as YNNKEL (reference sequence). V shed 0 bases and J shed 4 bases, with 8 bases lying between them. This CDR3 has 14 amino acids.

V and J are TRBV19 and TRBJ2-5, with D possibly TRBD2 on 5 matching bases. The V end lost 5 bases, the J end lost 7 bases, and 17 bases lay between the germline ends. Germline lookup yields CDR1 LNHDA and CDR2 SQIVND (reference sequence). The CDR3 contains 14 residues. As DNA, the CDR3 is TGTGCCAGTAGTCCCCGGACGGCGGGTGGGACCCAGTACTTC. It translates to CASSPRTAGGTQYF.

This sequence joins TRBV7-8 and TRBJ1-1, with D possibly being TRBD1 (5 bases). The CDR3 covers 15 residues. The germline gives CDR1 SGHVS, CDR2 FQNEAQ. The germline V and J ends were trimmed by 2 bases and 5 bases, with 15 bases remaining between them. The CDR3 loop reads CASSLSTGGETEAFF. CDR3 in DNA: TGTGCCAGCAGCTTATCGACGGGAGGGGAAACTGAAGCTTTCTTT.

This chain uses TRBV24-1 with TRBJ1-6; D might be TRBD1 (5 bases). The length of the CDR3 is 13 residues. V lost 7 bases, J lost 8 bases, and 11 bases lay in between. Germline CDR1 reads KGHDR; CDR2 reads SFDVKD. The CDR3: CATRAREDSPLHF. The CDR3 DNA follows: TGTGCCACCAGGGCCAGGGAGGATTCACCCCTCCACTTT.

The chain carries TRBV6-2 or TRBV6-3 and TRBJ2-1, with TRBD1 as a possible D gene (6 bases). The CDR3 consists of 13 residues. Germline CDR1 MNHEY, CDR2 SVGEGT. V lost 5 bases, J lost 16 bases, and 21 bases lay in between. CDR3 sequence (DNA): TGTGCCAGCAGTGCCAGTGCCGGAAGAGGGGGATTCTTC. Its translation is CASSASAGRGGFF.

This clone turned up a few times. This chain joins TRBV5-5 and TRBJ2-7, with a weak D call TRBD2 (6 bases). Germline V gene sequence: CDR1 SGHKS, CDR2 YYEKEE (reference sequence). This CDR3 contains 15 residues. V shed 0 bases and J shed 2 bases, with 12 bases lying between them. CDR3 region: CASSLVLAETYEQYF. CDR3 DNA: TGTGCCAGCAGCTTGGTGTTAGCGGAGACCTACGAGCAGTACTTC.

The V call is TRBV6-5, the J call TRBJ2-3; 7 bases are a match to TRBD1. CDR1 MNHEY and CDR2 SVGAGI come from the germline V gene. There are 14 residues in the CDR3. The J segment lost 6 bases and the V segment lost 6 bases, leaving 9 bases of the junction unmatched. CDR3 bases: TGTGCCAGCAGACGGGACAGCCTGGCCGATACGCAGTATTTT. Protein product: CASRRDSLADTQYF.

The chain uses TRBV24-1 and TRBJ1-5, with unresolved D. This CDR3 is built from 13 residues. In germline, CDR1 is KGHDR, CDR2 SFDVKD. Between the trimmed V and J ends, which lost 9 bases and 4 bases, there was a span of 12 bases. The CDR3 loop reads CATSAQSNQPQHF. For the CDR3, the DNA is TGTGCCACCTCAGCACAGAGTAATCAGCCCCAGCATTTT.